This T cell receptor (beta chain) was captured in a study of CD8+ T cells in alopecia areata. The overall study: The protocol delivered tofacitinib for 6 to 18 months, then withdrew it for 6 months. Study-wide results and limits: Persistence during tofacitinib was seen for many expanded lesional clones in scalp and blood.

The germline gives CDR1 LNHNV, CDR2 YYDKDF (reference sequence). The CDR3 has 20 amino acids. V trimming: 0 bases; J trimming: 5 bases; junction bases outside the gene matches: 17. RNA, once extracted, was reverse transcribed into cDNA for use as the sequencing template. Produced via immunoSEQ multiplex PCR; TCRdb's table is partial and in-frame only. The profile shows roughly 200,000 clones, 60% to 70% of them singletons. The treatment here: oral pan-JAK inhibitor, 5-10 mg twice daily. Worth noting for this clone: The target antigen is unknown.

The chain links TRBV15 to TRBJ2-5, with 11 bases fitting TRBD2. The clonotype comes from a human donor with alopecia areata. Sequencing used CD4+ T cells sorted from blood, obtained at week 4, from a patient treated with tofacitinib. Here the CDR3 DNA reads TGTGCCACCAGCAGAGATCGGGGCCTCATAGCGGGGGGGCCTTGGGAGACCCAGTACTTC. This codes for CATSRDRGLIAGGPWETQYF.